This TCR beta chain emerged from a study of cytomegalovirus exposure and HLA in healthy donors. Study results and limitations: Later genetic work tied a missense DCLRE1C variant to beta-chain V and J trimming.

PCR amplification relied on 60 Vbeta primers (plus 13 Jbeta primers). Sequencing was performed with immunoSEQ multiplex PCR; in TCRdb, only in-frame clones are kept and a portion is missing. The sample lists under 200,000 clones; over 75% were seen once. The V and J ends lost 4 bases and 5 bases, in that order; junction bases with no gene match: 9. The CDR3 extends over 15 amino acids. In germline, CDR1 is SGHRS, CDR2 YFSETQ. This clone was picked up one time. No antigen is known for it. The source material was PBMCs. This clonotype was sampled from a woman aged 45-65 years in good health and CMV-seronegative. The chain carries TRBV5-1 and TRBJ1-1; 9 nucleotides match TRBD1. CDR3 in DNA: TGCGCCAGCAGCCGCGAAGGGACAGGGAATACTGAAGCTTTCTTT. This gives the protein CASSREGTGNTEAFF.